The present entry profiles one TCR beta chain with its context. As yet, its antigen is unknown. The same CDR3 arises from other DNA sequences in this sample as well. They ran version v3.0 of the immunoSEQ assay at survey level. Assay: immunoSEQ multiplex PCR; the TCRdb copy retains only in-frame clones and omits some. This table has tens of thousands of clones, roughly 95% appearing once. The data were taken from a study of long-term antiretroviral therapy in people with HIV. Study results and caveats: The study collected blood between about 2004 and 2018, possibly under older ART regimens. At every time point, clones expanded before ART dominated the repertoire. Repertoires looked antigen-experienced, with only a slight naive shift after ART. Following ART, diversity rose but still fell short of transplant donor controls.

This CDR3 comprises 12 residues. The germline V gene has CDR1 SEHNR and CDR2 FQNEAQ (reference sequence). Losses at the gene ends were 5 bases for V and 6 bases for J; bases not matched to a gene: 2. This material consisted of unsorted PBMCs, taken 3.7 years after starting antiretroviral therapy. The chain combines TRBV7-9 with TRBJ2-3; the match to TRBD2 covers 7 bases. This TCR derives from a woman in her 50s with HIV. This CDR3 is CASSPLADTQYF. Written as DNA, the CDR3 is TGTGCCAGCAGCCCACTAGCGGATACGCAGTATTTT. The full variable domain, rest sourced from reference TRBV7-9 and TRBJ2-3, is DTGVSQNPRHKITKRGQNVTFRCDPISEHNRLYWYRQTLGQGPEFLTYFQNEAQLEKSRLLSDRFSAERPKGSFSTLEIQRTEQGDSAMYLCASSPLADTQYFGPGTRLTVL.